The 11 T cell receptor beta chains presented below share a single source sample, sequenced in a study of blood T cell repertoires in COVID-19. TCRdb keeps only in-frame clones here, not all; method: immunoSEQ multiplex PCR. Among about 100,000 clones listed, approximately 93% were seen once. Specimen: peripheral blood. These TCRs come from a man over 45 with active COVID-19.

The V call is TRBV4-1, the J call TRBJ2-7; possible D gene TRBD2, 6 bases. Germline loops: CDR1 MGHRA, CDR2 YSYEKL. The CDR3 length is 14 residues. Trimming removed 4 bases from V and 4 bases from J, with 14 bases in between. The CDR3 DNA follows: TGCGCCAGCAGCCTCGAACCGGGACTTTACGAGCAGTACTTC. Translating gives CASSLEPGLYEQYF.

The chain is built from TRBV2 and TRBJ1-2; 9 nucleotides agree with TRBD1. The V segment lost 8 bases and the J segment 8 bases; nucleotides outside the gene matches: 6. The CDR3 is made up of 12 amino acids. CDR1 is SNHLY, CDR2 FYNNEI, per germline. CDR3 sequence: CASRDRVLGYTF. In DNA, the CDR3 is TGTGCCAGCCGGGACAGGGTCCTGGGCTACACCTTC.

V gene TRBV11-2 combines with J gene TRBJ1-1; possible D gene TRBD1, 5 bases. The length of the CDR3 is 15 residues. Looked up from germline, CDR1 is SGHAT and CDR2 is FQNNGV. V lost 1 base and J lost 4, with 13 bases in between. The CDR3 sequence is CASSLARGRGTEAFF. Written as DNA, the CDR3 is TGTGCCAGCAGCTTAGCACGGGGGAGGGGCACTGAAGCTTTCTTT.

The CDR3 spells CASRQQGALGYTF. The CDR3 coding sequence is TGTGCCAGCAGACAGCAGGGGGCGTTGGGCTACACCTTC. The chain uses TRBV6-5 and TRBJ1-2; 8 bases fit TRBD1. V lost 6 bases to trimming and J lost 8 bases; unmatched junction nucleotides: 8. The CDR3 consists of 13 residues. Germline V gives CDR1 MNHEY, CDR2 SVGAGI.

The J gene is TRBJ2-1, the V gene TRBV27, with D perhaps TRBD1 (6 bases). CDR1 is MNHEY, CDR2 SMNVEV, per germline (reference sequence). The CDR3 spans 12 residues. V lost 8 bases to trimming and J lost 7 bases, with 12 bases between them. The CDR3 DNA follows: TGTGCCAGCCTTTCGACAGGTAATGAGCAGTTCTTC. This sequence encodes CASLSTGNEQFF.

The CDR3 is CASRAARQGGQPQHF. The CDR3 nucleotides are TGTGCCAGCAGGGCAGCTCGACAGGGCGGTCAGCCCCAGCATTTT. The chain links TRBV6-5 to TRBJ1-5, with TRBD1 identical over 7 bases. Looked up from germline, CDR1 is MNHEY and CDR2 is SVGAGI. This CDR3 has 15 amino acids. V shed 6 bases, J shed 6 bases, and the junction held 11 bases outside the gene matches.

The V and J genes are TRBV4-1 and TRBJ2-1; D is perhaps TRBD2 (6 bases). Trimming shortened V by 3 bases and J by 6 bases, and 12 bases separated the two germline ends. This CDR3 has 14 amino acids. Germline lookup yields CDR1 MGHRA and CDR2 YSYEKL. For the CDR3, the DNA is TGCGCCAGCAGCCACGGACCCGGGGGCAATGAGCAGTTCTTC. Translating gives CASSHGPGGNEQFF.

The genes are TRBV10-3 and TRBJ1-4, with no clear D. The CDR3 covers 12 residues. Trimming removed 2 bases from V and 6 bases from J, with 4 bases in between. Germline lookup yields CDR1 ENHRY and CDR2 SYGVKD. The CDR3 spells CAISELHEKLFF. CDR3 nucleotides: TGTGCCATCAGTGAGCTTCATGAAAAACTGTTTTTT.

This sequence joins TRBV7-9 and TRBJ1-4, with TRBD1 matching over 11 bases. The CDR3 totals 15 residues. Germline-derived CDR1 and CDR2 are SEHNR and FQNEAQ (reference sequence). Trimming at V came to 10 bases and at J to 8 bases, leaving 12 bases not matched to a gene. The CDR3, as DNA: TGTGCCACCCGCGGACAGGGGGCGATAGACGAAAAACTGTTTTTT. Encoded protein: CATRGQGAIDEKLFF.

V usage is TRBV7-3 and J usage is TRBJ2-7; a possible D gene is TRBD1 (7 bases). The germline V gene encodes CDR1 SGHTA and CDR2 FQGTGA. V was clipped by 2 bases and J by 5 bases, with 13 bases between them. The CDR3 runs to 14 residues. As DNA, the CDR3 is TGTGCCAGCAGCTTACAGGGGGGTACCGACGAGCAGTACTTC. It translates to CASSLQGGTDEQYF.

The CDR3 coding sequence is TGCGCCAGCAGCTTGGTGGGCGCAAACAATGAGCAGTTCTTC. This translates into CASSLVGANNEQFF. This rearrangement joins TRBV5-1 to TRBJ2-1, with unresolved D. Germline loops: CDR1 SGHRS, CDR2 YFSETQ. This CDR3 region has 14 residues. V lost 0 bases to trimming and J lost 5 bases, with 9 bases between them.